This TCR beta chain comes out of a study of CD8+ T cells in alopecia areata. Study findings and constraints: Persistence in scalp and blood during tofacitinib was observed for many expanded lesional clones. Sequencing of scalp samples also includes resident alphabeta T cells from normal skin. On tofacitinib, scalp clonality and expanded CD8+ clones among top 100 fell significantly.

Remarks on this clone: Antigen: not known.

The treatment denotes: oral pan-JAK inhibitor, 5-10 mg twice daily. The CDR3 loop spans 18 amino acids. The junction had 16 bases not matched to a gene; V was cut back by 6 bases and J by 0 bases. Isolated RNA was reverse transcribed into cDNA used as the sequencing template. TCRdb's copy holds only in-frame clones and misses some; the assay was immunoSEQ multiplex PCR. Found here are over 80,000 clones, roughly 45% of them singletons; the top ten hold roughly a sixth. This TCR was recovered from a human donor with alopecia areata. The rearrangement uses TRBV23-1 and TRBJ2-7, with 8 bases fitting TRBD1. TRBV23-1 is labeled an ORF, and its function is uncertain. Material: CD8+ T cells sorted from blood, obtained at week 24, from a patient treated with tofacitinib. CDR3 loop: CASRRPGQERVNSYEQYF. In DNA, the CDR3 is TGCGCCAGCAGACGTCCGGGACAGGAGCGAGTGAACTCCTACGAGCAGTACTTC.